The 19 T cell receptor beta chains reported below all come from one sample, sequenced in a study of post-analysis software for immune sequencing data. Findings and caveats of the study: A handful of TRBV segments, including TRBV5-6, TRBV5-1 and TRBV20-1, were more frequent in patients than controls.

No cognate antigen is known for these TCRs. Included in the TCR beta cDNA libraries were unique molecular identifiers. TCRdb itself ran the PCR reads through MiXCR, one entry per CDR3 protein. Of roughly 170,000 distinct CDR3 sequences in the sample, 30% were seen once. The specimen was blood. The receptors here all came from a girl aged 5-17 years with multiple sclerosis.

This clonotype was observed a few times. The V and J genes are TRBV12-3 or TRBV12-4 and TRBJ2-7; 13 bases agree with TRBD2. The tail of the sequence fits TRBJ2-5 better, so the J call may be wrong. The length of the CDR3 is 15 residues. Written as DNA, the CDR3 is TGTGCCAGCAGTCCACTAGCGGGAGGGCTGGAGACCCAGTACTTC. It is translated as CASSPLAGGLETQYF.

This clonotype has ten or more counts. This chain connects TRBV11-2 to TRBJ2-1, with TRBD2 identical over 10 bases. The CDR3 is 14 amino acids. Germline assignment: CDR1 SGHAT and CDR2 FQNNGV. V shed 7 bases, J shed 3 bases, and the junction held 3 bases outside the gene matches. The CDR3: CASTAGGHYNEQFF. The CDR3 bases are TGTGCCAGCACAGCGGGAGGGCACTACAATGAGCAGTTCTTC.

The J gene is TRBJ1-5, the V gene TRBV6-6; 7 bases align to TRBD1. CDR1 and CDR2 from the germline V gene are MNHNY and SVGAGI (reference sequence). This CDR3 is 17 amino acids long. Losses at the gene ends were 7 bases for V and 0 bases for J; bases not matched to a gene: 12. In DNA form, the CDR3 reads TGTGCCAGCACCTTGAGAGGGGGCGGGGATAGCAATCAGCCCCAGCATTTT. It codes for CASTLRGGGDSNQPQHF.

J is TRBJ1-6 and V is TRBV11-2, with 9 bases identical to TRBD1. Germline assignment: CDR1 SGHAT and CDR2 FQNNGV. This CDR3 has 16 residues. The V gene end was trimmed by 7 bases and the J gene end by 11 bases; junction bases not matched to a gene: 15. DNA of the CDR3: TGTGCCAGCACTACCTTCGGGACAGGGCCTTCGGCACCCCTCCACTTT. Protein product: CASTTFGTGPSAPLHF. Together with reference TRBV11-2 and TRBJ1-6, the CDR3 gives the full variable domain: EAGVAQSPRYKIIEKRQSVAFWCNPISGHATLYWYQQILGQGPKLLIQFQNNGVVDDSQLPKDRFSAERLKGVDSTLKIQPAKLEDSAVYLCASTTFGTGPSAPLHFGNGTRLTVT.

The sample holds many counts of this clonotype. This chain connects TRBV5-1 to TRBJ1-1; TRBD1 matches at 11 bases. Per the germline V gene, CDR1 is SGHRS and CDR2 is YFSETQ. The CDR3 totals 18 residues. After removal of 4 bases from V and 0 bases from J, the junction contained 11 bases not matched to a gene. CDR3 in amino acids: CASSPWTGGDLLNTEAFF. DNA for the CDR3: TGCGCCAGCAGCCCTTGGACAGGGGGCGACCTCTTGAACACTGAAGCTTTCTTT.

About this clonotype: Without the conserved terminal phenylalanine or tryptophan, this CDR3 likely stems from a read error. V usage is TRBV20-1 and J usage is TRBJ2-5, with TRBD1 matching 9 bases. TRBJ2-7 matches the DNA end more closely, so the J call is doubtful. The germline V gene has CDR1 DFQATT and CDR2 SNEGSKA (reference sequence). The CDR3 consists of 16 residues. For the CDR3, the DNA is TGCAGTGCTACGTTACCCACAGGGGGCCGAACCTACGAGCAGTACTGC. Translated: CSATLPTGGRTYEQYC.

This clonotype occurred a few times. The genes are TRBV6-2 or TRBV6-3 and TRBJ2-2; 12 positions match TRBD2. Germline CDR1 reads MNHEY; CDR2 reads SVGEGT. With V trimmed by 8 bases and J by 6 bases, 4 bases remained unmatched. The CDR3 extends over 14 amino acids. The CDR3 region has the DNA TGTGCCAGCCGACTAGCGGGAGACCCCGGGGAGCTGTTTTTT. This encodes CASRLAGDPGELFF.

In this sample, this clonotype turned up a few times. This rearrangement joins TRBV5-5 to TRBJ2-2, with D hard to call. The germline V gene has CDR1 SGHKS and CDR2 YYEKEE (reference sequence). V was trimmed by 4 bases and J by 5 bases, leaving 15 bases between them. This CDR3 is 15 amino acids long. The chain's CDR3 is CASSRGRSRTGELFF. CDR3 coding DNA: TGTGCCAGCAGCCGCGGACGTAGCCGAACCGGGGAGCTGTTTTTT.

This clonotype was observed a few times. The gene calls are TRBV7-2 and TRBJ1-4; D is possibly TRBD1 (5 bases). The germline V gene has CDR1 SGHTA and CDR2 FQGNSA. Between the trimmed V and J ends, which lost 5 bases and 12 bases, there was a span of 16 bases. This CDR3 region has 13 residues. The CDR3 coding sequence is TGTGCCAGCAGCCTTAGCCCATTACAGGAACTGTTTTTT. Protein product: CASSLSPLQELFF.

The rearrangement links TRBV5-1 to TRBJ1-1; D may be TRBD1 (6 bases). CDR3 size: 14 residues. Deletions cut 4 bases from V and 0 bases from J, with 10 bases between. Germline CDR1 is SGHRS and CDR2 is YFSETQ. CDR3 loop: CASSTGQMNTEAFF. In DNA, the CDR3 is TGCGCCAGCAGCACGGGACAAATGAACACTGAAGCTTTCTTT.

A note on this clonotype: The junction differs from germline at one of its ends, possibly a read error. The chain is built from TRBV9 and TRBJ2-1, with a tentative D call TRBD2 (6 bases). Germline CDR1 and CDR2: SGDLS and YYNGEE. The CDR3 totals 16 residues. The CDR3 bases are TGTGCCAGTAGCGTAGCTGCCGGGAGCTCCTACAATGAGCAGTTCTTC. This translates into CASSVAAGSSYNEQFF.

The chain carries TRBV4-1 and TRBJ1-1; unclear D gene. The ends were cut back, 4 bases at V and 4 bases at J, with 13 bases in the middle. The length of the CDR3 is 14 residues. Looked up from germline, CDR1 is MGHRA and CDR2 is YSYEKL. CDR3 DNA: TGCGCCAGCAGCCCCTCGAAGGGTGGCACTGAAGCTTTCTTT. Amino acids: CASSPSKGGTEAFF.

In its sample, this clonotype was seen many times. The CDR3 coding sequence is TGTGCCAGCAGCTTGCGGTTCACTAGCGTAAATGAGCAGTTCTTC. This gives the protein CASSLRFTSVNEQFF. The chain carries TRBV5-6 and TRBJ2-1; 7 nucleotides align to TRBD2. CDR1 and CDR2 (germline): SGHDT, YYEEEE. Trimming at V came to 1 base and at J to 7 bases, leaving 8 bases not matched to a gene. CDR3 size: 15 residues.

This clonotype has at least ten counts. V is TRBV20-1 and J is TRBJ2-3, with 11 positions matching TRBD2. The germline gives CDR1 DFQATT, CDR2 SNEGSKA (reference sequence). CDR3 length: 15 residues. The V segment lost 6 bases and the J segment 3 bases; nucleotides outside the gene matches: 8. The CDR3 DNA sequence: TGCAGTGCCCGGGGACTAGCGGAGGGAACAGATACGCAGTATTTT. This sequence encodes CSARGLAEGTDTQYF.

This clonotype was observed at least ten times. The V call is TRBV5-1, the J call TRBJ2-1, with no clear D. Trimming took off 0 bases at V and 0 bases at J, with 10 bases between the two ends. CDR1 is SGHRS, CDR2 YFSETQ, per germline. This CDR3 is built from 16 residues. The CDR3 nucleotides read TGCGCCAGCAGCTTGGTGCGATTGAGCTCCTACAATGAGCAGTTCTTC. Translation: CASSLVRLSSYNEQFF. Full variable domain (remainder filled in from reference TRBV5-1 and TRBJ2-1): KAGVTQTPRYLIKTRGQQVTLSCSPISGHRSVSWYQQTPGQGLQFLFEYFSETQRNKGNFPGRFSGRQFSNSRSEMNVSTLELGDSALYLCASSLVRLSSYNEQFFGPGTRLTVL.

Points on this clonotype: Because the CDR3 is missing its conserved closing phenylalanine or tryptophan, this is likely a read error. This rearrangement joins TRBV30 to TRBJ1-2, with D perhaps TRBD1 (6 bases). The CDR3 is made up of 13 amino acids. Trimming removed 1 base from V and 2 bases from J, with 8 bases in between. Germline CDR1 GTSNPN, CDR2 SVGIG (reference sequence). The CDR3: CAWSAGANYGYTV. The CDR3 bases are TGTGCCTGGAGTGCAGGGGCCAACTATGGCTACACCGTC.

The V gene is TRBV5-5, the J gene TRBJ1-1, with 12 bases matching TRBD1. The CDR3 has 16 residues. After removal of 4 bases from V and 5 bases from J, the junction contained 9 bases not matched to a gene. Germline assignment: CDR1 SGHKS and CDR2 YYEKEE (reference sequence). CDR3 sequence: CASSATGTGGLTEAFF. The CDR3 nucleotides read TGTGCCAGCAGCGCAACCGGGACAGGGGGCTTGACTGAAGCTTTCTTT.

At least ten counts were recorded for this clonotype. The chain recombines TRBV12-3 or TRBV12-4 with TRBJ2-1; 8 bases map to TRBD2. This CDR3 region has 13 residues. Germline trimming cut 5 bases from V and 8 bases from J; bases unmatched to any gene: 5. In DNA, the CDR3 is TGTGCCAGCAGTCAACTAGCGGTGGATGAGCAGTTCTTC. Translation gives CASSQLAVDEQFF.

This clonotype came up many times. The CDR3 loop reads CSAEREWSYEQYF. CDR3 coding DNA: TGCAGTGCTGAGCGGGAGTGGTCCTACGAGCAGTACTTC. The chain joins TRBV20-1 to TRBJ2-7, with 8 positions matching TRBD2. CDR1 and CDR2 (germline): DFQATT, SNEGSKA (reference sequence). V lost 5 bases to trimming and J lost 1 base; unmatched junction nucleotides: 4. This CDR3 has 13 amino acids.